This TCR beta chain is drawn from a study of CD8 T cells in ankylosing spondylitis. Study-wide findings and caveats: Some motif variants had been reported before (in reactive arthritis synovial fluid and blood).

The V gene end was trimmed by 4 bases and the J gene end by 1 base; junction bases not matched to a gene: 7. The CDR3 sequence is 15 residues long. Germline values: CDR1 SGHRS, CDR2 YFSETQ. By sample share, this clonotype is medium-sized. Antigen: not known. TCRdb re-analysed the 5' RACE reads in MiXCR, keeping a single row per CDR3 protein. Counted here are 90,000 to 120,000 distinct CDR3 sequences, 24% occurring once; the ten biggest clones make up 9% to 15%. J is TRBJ2-7 and V is TRBV5-1; 8 bases agree with TRBD2. The sequencing sample was made of synovial fluid, either unsorted or a sorted T cell fraction (not recorded which). This sequence originates from a male donor with ankylosing spondylitis. The CDR3 DNA reads as TGCGCCAGCAGCCCGACTAGCGTAACTTCCTACGAGCAGTACTTC. Its protein product is CASSPTSVTSYEQYF.